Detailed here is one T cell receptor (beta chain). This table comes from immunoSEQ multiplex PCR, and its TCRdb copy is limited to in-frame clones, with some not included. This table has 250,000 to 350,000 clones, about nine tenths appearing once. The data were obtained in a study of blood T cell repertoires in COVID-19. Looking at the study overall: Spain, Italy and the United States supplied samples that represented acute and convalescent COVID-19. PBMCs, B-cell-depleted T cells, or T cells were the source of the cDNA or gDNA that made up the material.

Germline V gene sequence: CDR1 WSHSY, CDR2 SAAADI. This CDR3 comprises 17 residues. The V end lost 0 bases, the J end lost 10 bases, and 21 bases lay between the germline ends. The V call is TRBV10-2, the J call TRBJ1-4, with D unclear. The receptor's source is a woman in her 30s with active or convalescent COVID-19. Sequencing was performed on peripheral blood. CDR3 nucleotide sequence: TGCGCCAGCAGTGAGTCGAGGTCTAATCCTCGGGATGGAAAACTGTTTTTT. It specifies CASSESRSNPRDGKLFF.